This TCR beta chain appears in the sequencing data of a study of cytomegalovirus exposure and HLA in healthy donors. In the study overall: Most donors, roughly 77% of some 400 genotyped, fell in the Caucasian-associated ancestry cluster.

Both 60 Vbeta primers and 13 Jbeta primers went into the PCR. The assay was immunoSEQ multiplex PCR, and TCRdb's table has in-frame clones only and misses some. The table includes 95,000 to 150,000 clones, about three fifths detected once. The CDR3 length is 14 residues. With respect to this clone: Its antigen remains unknown.

Overall study results and limits: Analysis performed later found roughly 17,000 TCR beta sequences associated with HLA alleles at 0.05 false discovery rate. Earlier results showed most TCR beta V segments being productive about 87% or about 30% of the time. Apparent HLA restriction characterized most CMV-associated TCR beta chains in a later analysis.

This clonotype originated in a woman aged 40 to 50 in good health and CMV-seropositive. Sequenced material: PBMCs. This chain uses TRBV21-1 with TRBJ1-6; the tabulated D call, TRBD1, remains unverified against the DNA. TRBV21-1 is designated a pseudogene. Written as DNA, the CDR3 is TGTGCCAGCAGCCCTGGGACATGCAATTCACCCCTCCACTTT. Protein: CASSPGTCNSPLHF.